One T cell receptor (beta chain) is described in this entry. Its cognate antigen is unknown. The data stem from a study of cytomegalovirus exposure and HLA in healthy donors. Broader study findings: It was shown in a later analysis that HLA-associated TCR beta chains were more clonally expanded than other, equally common chains.

The CDR3 length is 18 residues. The ends were cut back, 7 bases at V and 0 bases at J, with 19 bases in the middle. The germline V gene encodes CDR1 MDHEN and CDR2 SYDVKM. The donors were healthy bone marrow donors. At the time of sampling, donors were nominally healthy, though unrecorded immune exposures were likely. Vbeta (60) and Jbeta (13) primers were used in the PCR. This table comes from immunoSEQ multiplex PCR, and its TCRdb copy is limited to in-frame clones, with some not included. This table holds 95,000 to 110,000 clones, 65% to 80% found once. The source of this sequence is a male donor in good health and CMV-seronegative. The V and J genes are TRBV28 and TRBJ2-6, with D perhaps TRBD1 (6 bases). The specimen sequenced was PBMCs. The CDR3, as DNA: TGTGCCAGCACCTCATATCCCGGACAGCACTCTGGGGCCAACGTCCTGACTTTC. As protein: CASTSYPGQHSGANVLTF.